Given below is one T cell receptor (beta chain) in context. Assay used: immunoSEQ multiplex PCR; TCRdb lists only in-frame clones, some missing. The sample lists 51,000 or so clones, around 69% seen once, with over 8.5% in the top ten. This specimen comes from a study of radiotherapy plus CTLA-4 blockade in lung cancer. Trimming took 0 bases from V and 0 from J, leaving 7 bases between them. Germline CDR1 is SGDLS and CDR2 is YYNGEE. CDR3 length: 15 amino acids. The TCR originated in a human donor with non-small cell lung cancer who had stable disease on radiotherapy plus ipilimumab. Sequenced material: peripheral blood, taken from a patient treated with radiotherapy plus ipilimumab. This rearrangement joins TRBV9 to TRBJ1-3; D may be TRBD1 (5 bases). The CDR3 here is CASSVDDSSGNTIYF. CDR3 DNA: TGTGCCAGCAGCGTAGATGACAGCTCTGGAAACACCATATATTTT.